The 21 T cell receptor beta chains below were found in one sample sequenced in a study of human T cells and chemical hapten exposure. Documented time point: patch test 1, 2 weeks after DPC sensitization. The treatment is: therapeutic diphenylcyclopropenone sensitization with weekly scalp DPC. TCRdb recomputed calls from the RACE reads with MiXCR, one row per CDR3 protein. The sample has some 180,000 distinct CDR3 sequences, more than 20% seen once. The starting material was whole blood, obtained in connection with sensitization to the hapten diphenylcyclopropenone (DPC). These receptors all stem from a woman aged 50 to 65 with alopecia areata. Some clones in this sample may be carry-over from other donors' samples.

In its sample, this clonotype was seen a few times. This sequence joins TRBV21-1 and TRBJ2-3. TRBV21-1 is an annotated pseudogene. The CDR3 spans 15 residues. The CDR3 loop reads CASSKLEAFTDTQYF. For the CDR3, the DNA is TGTGCCAGCAGCAAACTAGAAGCCTTCACAGATACGCAGTATTTT.

This clonotype was observed once. V gene TRBV7-9 combines with J gene TRBJ1-1; tentative D call: TRBD1 (5 bases). Germline V gives CDR1 SEHNR, CDR2 FQNEAQ (reference sequence). V was trimmed by 4 bases and J by 1 base, leaving 10 bases between them. The CDR3 contains 14 residues. The CDR3 protein is CASSSDSKNTEAFF. The CDR3 coding sequence is TGTGCCAGCAGCTCCGACAGCAAGAACACTGAAGCTTTCTTT.

This chain uses TRBV20-1 with TRBJ2-3, with TRBD2 matching over 7 bases. CDR1 DFQATT and CDR2 SNEGSKA come from the germline V gene (reference sequence). The CDR3 is 14 amino acids. Trimming took 3 bases from V and 3 from J; bases not matched to a gene: 6. The CDR3 region has the DNA TGCAGTGCTAGCAGCGGGATCGGAACAGATACGCAGTATTTT. Protein sequence: CSASSGIGTDTQYF.

CDR3 sequence: CASSLGGAAEAFF. CDR3 DNA: TGTGCCAGCAGCTTAGGGGGAGCCGCTGAAGCTTTCTTT. V and J are TRBV11-3 and TRBJ1-1; no clear D gene. This CDR3 has 13 amino acids. Between the trimmed V and J ends, which lost 1 base and 6 bases, there was a span of 9 bases. The germline CDR1 and CDR2 sequences are SGHNT and YENEEA.

The chain has TRBV14 and TRBJ1-1; a possible D gene is TRBD1 (5 bases). V gave up 6 bases and J gave up 4 bases, with 15 bases separating them. The CDR3 length is 14 residues. Germline V CDR1 and CDR2: SGHDN, FVKESK. The CDR3, as DNA: TGTGCCAGCAGTTCAAGAGGTGGGGGCACTGAAGCTTTCTTT. Translating it yields CASSSRGGGTEAFF.

This clonotype has only a few counts. The chain is built from TRBV20-1 and TRBJ2-1; D unclear. In germline, CDR1 is DFQATT, CDR2 SNEGSKA (reference sequence). Trimming took 5 bases from V and 9 from J, leaving 11 bases between them. The CDR3 contains 11 residues. This CDR3 reads CSAPTYVEQFF. The CDR3 region has the DNA TGCAGTGCTCCGACTTACGTTGAGCAGTTCTTC.

The chain combines TRBV19 with TRBJ1-5; TRBD1 aligns across 7 bases. The CDR3 totals 14 residues. Trimming removed 3 bases from V and 4 bases from J; junction bases left unmatched: 3. Germline lookup yields CDR1 LNHDA and CDR2 SQIVND (reference sequence). This CDR3 reads CASSILDRNQPQHF. For the CDR3, the DNA is TGTGCCAGTAGTATTCTGGACAGGAATCAGCCCCAGCATTTT.

The genes are TRBV10-3 and TRBJ2-1; 8 positions match TRBD2. This CDR3 spans 16 amino acids. The V segment lost 2 bases and the J segment 7 bases; nucleotides outside the gene matches: 10. The germline V gene has CDR1 ENHRY and CDR2 SYGVKD. The CDR3 DNA reads as TGTGCCATCAGTGAGGGGGACGGGAGGGCGCGGAATGAGCAGTTCTTC. It encodes CAISEGDGRARNEQFF.

The chain combines TRBV18 with TRBJ1-1, with TRBD1 matching 11 bases. The CDR3 has 16 residues. V was pared by 1 base and J by 4 bases, with 5 bases of the junction left unmatched. Germline loops: CDR1 KGHSH, CDR2 LQKENI. For the CDR3, the DNA is TGTGCCAGCTCACCACGAGGACAGGGGGCAGGCACTGAAGCTTTCTTT. This sequence encodes CASSPRGQGAGTEAFF.

The chain is built from TRBV6-1 and TRBJ2-5; D ambiguous. Germline V gene data show CDR1 as MNHNS and CDR2 as SASEGT. V lost 7 bases, J lost 2 bases, and 5 bases lay in between. The CDR3 loop spans 11 amino acids. The chain's CDR3 is CASTHQETQYF. DNA for the CDR3: TGTGCCAGCACACATCAAGAGACCCAGTACTTC.

The chain carries TRBV12-3 or TRBV12-4 and TRBJ1-1; no firm D call. The CDR3 loop spans 13 amino acids. Deletions cut 3 bases from V and 5 bases from J, with 10 bases between. The CDR3 DNA reads TGTGCCAGCAGTTTCGGCCAGAGTACTGAAGCTTTCTTT. Translating gives CASSFGQSTEAFF.

The chain is built from TRBV6-1 and TRBJ2-2, with unresolved D. Trimming shortened V by 7 bases and J by 4 bases, and 10 bases separated the two germline ends. CDR1 is MNHNS and CDR2 is SASEGT in the germline V gene. The CDR3 is 13 residues long. The CDR3 reads CASNGALTGELFF. Written as DNA, the CDR3 is TGTGCCAGCAATGGAGCACTCACCGGGGAGCTGTTTTTT.

This clonotype was recorded a few times. This chain links TRBV11-2 with TRBJ1-6, with TRBD1 matching over 7 bases. J gave up 4 bases and V 6 bases, and 9 bases lay outside the gene matches. The length of the CDR3 is 16 residues. Germline CDR1 and CDR2: SGHAT and FQNNGV. CDR3 nucleotide sequence: TGTGCCAGCAGGCCTGAACCGGGACAGTATAATTCACCCCTCCACTTT. It specifies CASRPEPGQYNSPLHF.

V is TRBV20-1 and J is TRBJ1-2; 7 bases line up with TRBD1. Looked up from germline, CDR1 is DFQATT and CDR2 is SNEGSKA (reference sequence). The CDR3 contains 14 residues. V shed 3 bases, J shed 3 bases, and the junction held 7 bases outside the gene matches. CDR3 region: CSARRQGIDYGYTF. The CDR3 DNA is TGCAGTGCTAGGAGACAGGGAATAGACTATGGCTACACCTTC.

The chain combines TRBV7-3 with TRBJ2-3, with D possibly being TRBD2 (7 bases). The V gene's germline CDR1 is SGHTA and CDR2 FQGTGA. V lost 4 bases, J lost 2 bases, and 13 bases lay in between. CDR3 size: 15 residues. The CDR3, as DNA: TGTGCCAGCAGCTCCTCTCGGGGGGCCACAGATACGCAGTATTTT. Its translation is CASSSSRGATDTQYF. The variable domain in full, with the rest retrieved from reference TRBV7-3 and TRBJ2-3, is GAGVSQTPSNKVTEKGKYVELRCDPISGHTALYWYRQSLGQGPEFLIYFQGTGAADDSGLPNDRFFAVRPEGSVSTLKIQRTERGDSAVYLCASSSSRGATDTQYFGPGTRLTVL.

The chain combines TRBV5-1 with TRBJ2-6; the D gene could be TRBD1 or TRBD2 (6 bases each). Per germline, CDR1 SGHRS and CDR2 YFSETQ. The CDR3 spans 17 residues. Between the trimmed V and J ends, which lost 7 bases and 0 bases, there was a span of 17 bases. In nucleotides, the CDR3 is TGCGCCAGCTCCCGGGGGCCTCCTACCTCTGGGGCCAACGTCCTGACTTTC. This codes for CASSRGPPTSGANVLTF.

This chain joins TRBV3-1 and TRBJ1-4; D not resolved. V was trimmed by 2 bases and J by 7 bases, leaving 11 bases between them. CDR1 and CDR2 from the germline V gene are LGHDT and YNNKEL (reference sequence). This CDR3 region has 14 residues. CDR3 sequence: CASSQMVTGEKLFF. The CDR3 region has the DNA TGTGCCAGCAGCCAAATGGTAACGGGTGAAAAACTGTTTTTT.

This clonotype has a single count. V is TRBV6-5 and J is TRBJ2-1; 11 bases are shared with TRBD2. V shed 5 bases and J 0 bases; nucleotides not matched to a gene: 3. CDR1 is MNHEY and CDR2 is SVGAGI in the germline V gene. This CDR3 spans 16 amino acids. CDR3 bases: TGTGCCAGCAGTACTAGCGGGAGTAGCTCCTACAATGAGCAGTTCTTC. It encodes CASSTSGSSSYNEQFF.

The rearrangement uses TRBV4-2 and TRBJ2-7, with 15 bases lining up with TRBD2. Germline V CDR1 and CDR2: LGHNA, YNFKEQ. The J segment lost 2 bases and the V segment lost 3 bases, leaving 14 bases of the junction unmatched. The CDR3 is made up of 20 amino acids. The CDR3 loop is CASSQTPGLAGGALAYEQYF. In nucleotides, the CDR3 is TGTGCCAGCAGCCAGACACCGGGACTAGCGGGAGGTGCACTTGCCTACGAGCAGTACTTC.

This sequence joins TRBV3-1 and TRBJ2-3, with 7 positions matching TRBD2. Germline V gives CDR1 LGHDT, CDR2 YNNKEL (reference sequence). V shed 4 bases and J 2 bases; nucleotides not matched to a gene: 3. The CDR3 has 14 residues. The CDR3 sequence is CASSPSGATDTQYF. CDR3 nucleotides: TGTGCCAGCAGCCCCAGCGGGGCCACAGATACGCAGTATTTT.

This clonotype was seen a handful of times. V and J are TRBV6-1 and TRBJ2-7; TRBD1 agrees at 7 bases. With 2 bases clipped from V and 10 bases from J, the junction kept 5 bases outside the gene matches. From germline, CDR1 is MNHNS and CDR2 SASEGT. The CDR3 has 12 amino acids. The CDR3 protein is CASSERGGGQYF. CDR3 bases: TGTGCCAGCAGTGAACGAGGGGGCGGACAGTACTTC.